This TCR beta chain appears in the sequencing data of a study of T cell repertoires in cytomegalovirus infection. Across the study: Selection of CMV epitopes for the study included recently identified HLA-C-restricted and well-studied HLA-B-restricted ones. From public TCR beta signatures came an indication of both CMV infection and matching HLA type. Notes on the study in general: Across the ex vivo response, the dominant clonotypes were HLA-C-restricted CMV-specific TCR beta clonotypes.

This clonotype was counted once. The target antigen is unknown. The CDR3 loop spans 14 amino acids. Deletions cut 3 bases from V and 8 bases from J, with 14 bases between. Germline CDR1 reads KGHSH; CDR2 reads LQKENI. TCRdb called the reads again in MiXCR, with one record for every CDR3 protein. The sample consists of about 110,000 distinct CDR3 sequences, approximately 28% of them appearing once. The material sequenced was CD8+ T cells from cultured PBMCs, taken from culture after CMV antigen stimulation. The rearrangement joins TRBV18 to TRBJ1-5; D is possibly TRBD1 (6 bases). The clonotype comes from a human donor in good health (CMV status not recorded). Some clones in this sample may be carry-over from other donors' samples. DNA of the CDR3: TGTGCCAGCTCACCTGATTGGGGGGCCGAGCCCCAGCATTTT. Protein sequence: CASSPDWGAEPQHF.